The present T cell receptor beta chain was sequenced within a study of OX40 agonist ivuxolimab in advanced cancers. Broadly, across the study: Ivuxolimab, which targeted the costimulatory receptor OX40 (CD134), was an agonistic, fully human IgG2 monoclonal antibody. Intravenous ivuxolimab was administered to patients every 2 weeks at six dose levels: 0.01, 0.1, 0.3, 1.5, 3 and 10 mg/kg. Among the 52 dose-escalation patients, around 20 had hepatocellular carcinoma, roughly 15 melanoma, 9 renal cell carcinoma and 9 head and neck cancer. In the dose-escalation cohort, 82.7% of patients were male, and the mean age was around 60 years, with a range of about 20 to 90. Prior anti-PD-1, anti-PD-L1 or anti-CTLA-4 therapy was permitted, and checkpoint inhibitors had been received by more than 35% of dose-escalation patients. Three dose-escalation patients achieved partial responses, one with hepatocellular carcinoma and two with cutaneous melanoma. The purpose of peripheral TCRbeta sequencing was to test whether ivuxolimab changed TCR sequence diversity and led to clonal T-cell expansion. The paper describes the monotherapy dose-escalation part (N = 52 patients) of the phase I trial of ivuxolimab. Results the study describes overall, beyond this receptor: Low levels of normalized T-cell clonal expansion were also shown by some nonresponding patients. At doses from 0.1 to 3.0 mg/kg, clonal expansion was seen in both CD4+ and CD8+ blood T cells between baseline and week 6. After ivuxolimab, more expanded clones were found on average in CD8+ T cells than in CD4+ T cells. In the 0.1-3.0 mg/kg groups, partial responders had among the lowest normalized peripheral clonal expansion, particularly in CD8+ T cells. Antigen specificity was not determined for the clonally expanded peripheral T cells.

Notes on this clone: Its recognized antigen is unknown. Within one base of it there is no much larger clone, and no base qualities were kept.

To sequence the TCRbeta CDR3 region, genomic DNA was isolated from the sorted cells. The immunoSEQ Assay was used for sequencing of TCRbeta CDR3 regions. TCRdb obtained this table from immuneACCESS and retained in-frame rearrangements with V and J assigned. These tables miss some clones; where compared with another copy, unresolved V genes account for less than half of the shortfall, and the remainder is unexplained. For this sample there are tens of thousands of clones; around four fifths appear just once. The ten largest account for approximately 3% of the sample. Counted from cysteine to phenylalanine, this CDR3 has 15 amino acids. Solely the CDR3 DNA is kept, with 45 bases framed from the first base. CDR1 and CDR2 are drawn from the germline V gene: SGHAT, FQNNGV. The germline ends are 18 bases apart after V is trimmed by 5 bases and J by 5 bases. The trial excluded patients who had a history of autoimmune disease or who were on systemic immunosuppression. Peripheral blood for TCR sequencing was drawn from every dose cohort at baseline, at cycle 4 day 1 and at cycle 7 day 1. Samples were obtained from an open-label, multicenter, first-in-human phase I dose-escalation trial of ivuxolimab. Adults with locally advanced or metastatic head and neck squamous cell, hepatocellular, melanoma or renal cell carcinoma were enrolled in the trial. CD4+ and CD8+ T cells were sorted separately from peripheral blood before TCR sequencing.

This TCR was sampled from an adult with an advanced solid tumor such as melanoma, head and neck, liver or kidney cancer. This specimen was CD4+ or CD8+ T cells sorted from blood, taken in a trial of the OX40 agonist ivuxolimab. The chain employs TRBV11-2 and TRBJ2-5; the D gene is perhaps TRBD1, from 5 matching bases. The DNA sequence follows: TGTGCCAGCAGCCGAGGTGGGGCGTCGTTGGAGACCCAGTACTTC. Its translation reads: CASSRGGASLETQYF. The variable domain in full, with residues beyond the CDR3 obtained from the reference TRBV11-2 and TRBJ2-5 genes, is EAGVAQSPRYKIIEKRQSVAFWCNPISGHATLYWYQQILGQGPKLLIQFQNNGVVDDSQLPKDRFSAERLKGVDSTLKIQPAKLEDSAVYLCASSRGGASLETQYFGPGTRLLVL.